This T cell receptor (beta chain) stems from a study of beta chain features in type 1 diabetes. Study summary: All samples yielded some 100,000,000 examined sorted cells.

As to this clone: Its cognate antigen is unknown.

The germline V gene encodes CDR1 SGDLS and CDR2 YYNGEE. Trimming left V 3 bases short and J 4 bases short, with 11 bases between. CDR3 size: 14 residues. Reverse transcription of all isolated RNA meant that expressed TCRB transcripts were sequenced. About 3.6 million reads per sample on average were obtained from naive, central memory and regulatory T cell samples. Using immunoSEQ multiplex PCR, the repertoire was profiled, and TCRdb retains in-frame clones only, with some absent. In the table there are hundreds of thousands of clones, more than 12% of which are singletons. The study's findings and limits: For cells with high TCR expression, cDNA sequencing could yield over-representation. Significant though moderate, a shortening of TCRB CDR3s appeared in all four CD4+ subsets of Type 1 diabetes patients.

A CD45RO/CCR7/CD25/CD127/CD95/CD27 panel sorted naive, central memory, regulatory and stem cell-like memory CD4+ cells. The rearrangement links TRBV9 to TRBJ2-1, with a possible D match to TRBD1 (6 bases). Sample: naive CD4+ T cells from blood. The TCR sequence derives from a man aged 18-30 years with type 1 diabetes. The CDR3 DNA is TGTGCCAGCAGCGCCGGGACAATATACAATGAGCAGTTCTTC. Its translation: CASSAGTIYNEQFF.